These 17 T cell receptor beta chains were sequenced from one sample in a study of blood T cell repertoires in COVID-19. TCRdb's table, derived via immunoSEQ multiplex PCR, lists solely in-frame clones and lacks some. The sample has under 200,000 clones, about 80% seen once. Sequencing was done on a sample of peripheral blood. These receptors all stem from a woman older than 75 with acute or convalescent COVID-19.

This rearrangement joins TRBV4-1 to TRBJ2-3; 13 bases line up with TRBD2. Looked up from germline, CDR1 is MGHRA and CDR2 is YSYEKL. The CDR3 contains 17 residues. Germline trimming cut 4 bases from V and 4 bases from J; bases unmatched to any gene: 8. CDR3 sequence (DNA): TGCGCCAGCAGCCCACTCACTAGCGGGGGGGCGGCAGATACGCAGTATTTT. Its protein is CASSPLTSGGAADTQYF.

This chain connects TRBV18 to TRBJ1-3; a weak D match, TRBD1 (6 bases). Germline assignment: CDR1 KGHSH and CDR2 LQKENI. The CDR3 has 13 amino acids. The V end lost 5 bases, the J end lost 2 bases, and 7 bases lay between the germline ends. The CDR3 sequence: CASSAGAGNTIYF. CDR3 nucleotides: TGTGCCAGCTCAGCAGGGGCTGGAAACACCATATATTTT.

This chain joins TRBV6-1 and TRBJ2-4, with TRBD1 identical over 10 bases. CDR1 and CDR2 (germline): MNHNS, SASEGT. CDR3 length equals 20 residues. Trimming removed 2 bases from V and 0 bases from J; junction bases left unmatched: 13. CDR3 DNA: TGTGCCAGCAGTGAAATGACAGGGGGCTACCAGAAACTAGCCAAAAACATTCAGTACTTC. This translates into CASSEMTGGYQKLAKNIQYF.

This chain uses TRBV7-9 with TRBJ2-1; D perhaps matches TRBD2 (6 bases). V was cut by 8 bases and J by 12 bases, with 23 bases left in between. CDR1 and CDR2 (germline): SEHNR, FQNEAQ (reference sequence). The CDR3 contains 14 residues. The CDR3 DNA is TGTGCCAGCGATCTAGTAGCGACCCCGGGGGTGCAGTTCTTC. It yields the protein CASDLVATPGVQFF.

This rearrangement joins TRBV4-1 to TRBJ1-2, with a weak D call TRBD1 (6 bases). The CDR3 runs 17 residues. Trimming shortened V by 1 base and J by 4 bases, and 19 bases separated the two germline ends. Germline CDR1 reads MGHRA; CDR2 reads YSYEKL. This chain's CDR3 is CASSQGRGSSHSYGYTF. Written as DNA, the CDR3 is TGCGCCAGCAGCCAAGGTAGGGGGTCATCGCATTCCTATGGCTACACCTTC.

The V call is TRBV19, the J call TRBJ2-1, with 9 bases that match TRBD2. This CDR3 has 14 amino acids. The germline V gene has CDR1 LNHDA and CDR2 SQIVND (reference sequence). V lost 4 bases and J lost 8; bases outside the gene matches: 6. This CDR3 is CASSSGRASDEQFF. CDR3 sequence (DNA): TGTGCCAGTAGTAGCGGGAGGGCCTCGGATGAGCAGTTCTTC. Full variable domain (missing parts from reference TRBV19 and TRBJ2-1): DGGITQSPKYLFRKEGQNVTLSCEQNLNHDAMYWYRQDPGQGLRLIYYSQIVNDFQKGDIAEGYSVSREKKESFPLTVTSAQKNPTAFYLCASSSGRASDEQFFGPGTRLTVL.

This clone occurred once. The chain recombines TRBV25-1 with TRBJ2-7; 8 nucleotides match TRBD1. V lost 6 bases, J lost 5 bases, and 9 bases stayed unmatched. The length of the CDR3 is 14 residues. CDR1 MGHDK and CDR2 SYGVNS come from the germline V gene. The CDR3 DNA reads TGTGCCAGCAGGGGAACGGACAGGGCTCACGAGCAGTACTTC. Protein: CASRGTDRAHEQYF.

V and J are TRBV27 and TRBJ1-2; TRBD1 agrees at 7 bases. The CDR3 spans 15 residues. Germline CDR1 and CDR2: MNHEY and SMNVEV (reference sequence). V trimming: 4 bases; J trimming: 2 bases; junction bases outside the gene matches: 7. This chain's CDR3 is CASSSLTGRNYGYTF. In DNA, the CDR3 is TGTGCCAGCAGTTCGCTGACAGGGCGGAACTATGGCTACACCTTC.

This clone was seen only once. The chain has TRBV7-3 and TRBJ2-3; tentative D call: TRBD1 (7 bases). The CDR3 is made up of 13 amino acids. V was trimmed by 5 bases and J by 11 bases, leaving 17 bases between them. In germline, CDR1 is SGHTA, CDR2 FQGTGA. The CDR3 sequence is CASSPIGGGGQYF. CDR3 sequence (DNA): TGTGCCAGCAGCCCCATTGGAGGGGGCGGGCAGTATTTT.

The genes are TRBV5-4 and TRBJ1-4; unclear D gene. In germline, CDR1 is SGHNT, CDR2 YYREEE (reference sequence). The V gene lost 4 bases and the J gene lost 8 bases, with 9 bases spanning the gap. The CDR3 covers 12 residues. Here the CDR3 reads CASSAGGEKLFF. In DNA, the CDR3 is TGTGCCAGCAGCGCCGGAGGAGAAAAACTGTTTTTT.

The gene calls are TRBV23-1 and TRBJ1-1; D is undetermined. TRBV23-1 is an ORF; its function is uncertain. The CDR3 consists of 12 residues. Trimming pared 0 bases from V and 11 bases from J, leaving 10 bases between. The CDR3 protein is CASSQSPPSAFF. The CDR3 DNA is TGCGCCAGCAGTCAATCCCCTCCCTCGGCTTTCTTT.

This clone was observed at least ten times. The chain links TRBV5-1 to TRBJ2-2; TRBD1 agrees at 9 bases. Germline V CDR1 and CDR2: SGHRS, YFSETQ. J gave up 4 bases and V 3 bases, and 1 base lay outside the gene matches. This CDR3 has 14 amino acids. In DNA form, the CDR3 reads TGCGCCAGCAGCTGGGGACAGGGCACCGGGGAGCTGTTTTTT. Translation gives CASSWGQGTGELFF.

This chain joins TRBV3-1 (or the pseudogene TRBV3-2) and TRBJ1-4, with unresolved D. Germline V gene data show CDR1 as LGHDT and CDR2 as YNNKEL (reference sequence). Trimming removed 4 bases from V and 8 bases from J, with 14 bases in between. The CDR3 contains 14 residues. In nucleotides, the CDR3 is TGTGCCAGCAGCCTTGGGTATGGGCGCGAAAAACTGTTTTTT. Amino acid sequence: CASSLGYGREKLFF.

The J gene is TRBJ2-5, the V gene TRBV2; 9 bases map to TRBD1. This CDR3 has 14 amino acids. V lost 8 bases to trimming and J lost 10 bases; unmatched junction nucleotides: 14. CDR1 and CDR2 from the germline V gene are SNHLY and FYNNEI. The CDR3 DNA reads TGTGCCAGCTTCCCCCAAGTGACAGGGGGTAACCAGTACTTC. Amino acid sequence: CASFPQVTGGNQYF.

V is TRBV7-8 and J is TRBJ2-4; 8 bases are a match to TRBD1. CDR1 and CDR2 from the germline V gene are SGHVS and FQNEAQ. V shed 3 bases, J shed 1 base, and the junction held 5 bases outside the gene matches. This CDR3 contains 16 residues. CDR3 nucleotides: TGTGCCAGCAGCTTCCGGACAGGGAGGGCCAAAAACATTCAGTACTTC. Its translation: CASSFRTGRAKNIQYF.

This clone occurred once. The chain is built from TRBV2 and TRBJ2-5, with D perhaps matching TRBD2 (7 bases). With 2 bases removed from V and 5 bases from J, the gap between germline ends came to 18 bases. The CDR3 has 16 residues. Per the germline V gene, CDR1 is SNHLY and CDR2 is FYNNEI. CDR3 bases: TGTGCCAGCAGTGAACGGGGGGCGAGGGTATTGGAGACCCAGTACTTC. This encodes CASSERGARVLETQYF. The full variable domain, completed using reference TRBV2 and TRBJ2-5, is EPEVTQTPSHQVTQMGQEVILRCVPISNHLYFYWYRQILGQKVEFLVSFYNNEISEKSEIFDDQFSVERPDGSNFTLKIRSTKLEDSAMYFCASSERGARVLETQYFGPGTRLLVL.

The CDR3 spells CASSSGTGPVDTQYF. In DNA form, the CDR3 reads TGCGCCAGCAGCTCCGGGACAGGGCCAGTGGATACGCAGTATTTT. The V and J genes are TRBV4-3 and TRBJ2-3, with 9 positions matching TRBD1. This CDR3 has 15 residues. The V gene's germline CDR1 is LGHNA and CDR2 YSLEER. Unmatched junction bases numbered 9, after V lost 5 bases and J lost 6 bases.